A single T cell receptor (beta chain) is shown here with its context. Clones were read by immunoSEQ multiplex PCR, and TCRdb kept only the in-frame ones, dropping some. The sample includes 130,000 or so clones, about 94% of them seen just once. These data originate in a study of T cell responses to AZD1222 COVID-19 vaccine. The CDR3 runs to 15 residues. This clonotype was sampled from an adult in good health. The gene calls are TRBV21-1 and TRBJ1-1. TRBV21-1 is marked as a pseudogene. The input for sequencing was peripheral blood, taken on day 0 of AZD1222 vaccination. The CDR3 DNA sequence: TGTGCCACTCGAAAAGGGAAGCGGGGGAACACTGAAGCTTTCTTT. Amino acids: CATRKGKRGNTEAFF.